The sequence of this T cell receptor beta chain was determined in a study of blood T cell repertoires in COVID-19. Study overall: T cells, B-cell-depleted T cells, or PBMCs provided the cDNA or gDNA that served as material.

V dropped 6 bases and J dropped 2 bases, with 10 bases sitting between them. Germline assignment: CDR1 MNHEY and CDR2 SVGAGI. CDR3 size: 13 residues. This clone showed up just once. TCRdb's copy holds only in-frame clones and misses some; the assay was immunoSEQ multiplex PCR. Of 250,000 or so clones detected, roughly 80% appear once; the ten largest clones hold roughly 10%. The origin of this receptor is a man older than 75 with acute or convalescent COVID-19. The rearrangement links TRBV6-5 to TRBJ1-2; D unclear. Material: peripheral blood. The CDR3 nucleotides read TGTGCCAGCAGCTTAAGCGAGAACTATGGCTACACCTTC. Protein product: CASSLSENYGYTF.